Listed here are 18 T cell receptor beta chains from one sample, sequenced in a study of T cell repertoires in cytomegalovirus infection. TCRdb used MiXCR to reprocess the reads, holding one entry per CDR3 protein. Among about 450,000 distinct CDR3 sequences listed, 31% were seen once. Sequencing was done on a sample of PBMCs. The receptors originated from a human donor in good health (CMV status not recorded). Some clones in this sample may be carry-over from other donors' samples.

This clonotype has a handful of counts. The J gene is TRBJ2-1, the V gene TRBV29-1; D perhaps matches TRBD1 (6 bases). CDR3 length: 15 amino acids. V lost 4 bases and J lost 5, with 18 bases in between. The germline gives CDR1 SQVTM, CDR2 ANQGSEA. CDR3 coding DNA: TGCAGCGTTGTCGGGGCAGGGGTTGGGAACAATGAGCAGTTCTTC. It encodes CSVVGAGVGNNEQFF.

The chain uses TRBV5-5 and TRBJ1-5, with D tentatively TRBD1 (5 bases). The CDR3 runs to 15 residues. V was shortened by 3 bases and J by 5 bases, with 15 bases between the two germline ends. CDR1 is SGHKS, CDR2 YYEKEE, per germline (reference sequence). As DNA, the CDR3 is TGTGCCAGCAGCTGGACGACAGCCGGAGATCAGCCCCAGCATTTT. Its protein product is CASSWTTAGDQPQHF. Drawing the rest from reference TRBV5-5 and TRBJ1-5, the complete variable domain is DAGVTQSPTHLIKTRGQQVTLRCSPISGHKSVSWYQQVLGQGPQFIFQYYEKEERGRGNFPDRFSARQFPNYSSELNVNALLLGDSALYLCASSWTTAGDQPQHFGDGTRLSIL.

The chain has TRBV2 and TRBJ1-1; D not resolved. CDR3 length equals 14 residues. The germline V gene encodes CDR1 SNHLY and CDR2 FYNNEI. V lost 0 bases and J lost 1, with 6 bases in between. For the CDR3, the DNA is TGTGCCAGCAGTGAAGCCGCACCGAACACTGAAGCTTTCTTT. Translating gives CASSEAAPNTEAFF.

The gene calls are TRBV20-1 and TRBJ2-5, with D possibly TRBD2 on 5 matching bases. The CDR3 contains 11 residues. Germline CDR1 reads DFQATT; CDR2 reads SNEGSKA (reference sequence). Trimming removed 2 bases at V and 5 bases at J, with 6 bases between. The CDR3 DNA sequence: TGCAGTGCTAGACCGGGGGAGACCCAGTACTTC. This translates into CSARPGETQYF.

This clonotype came up many times. The V gene is TRBV15, the J gene TRBJ1-3, with D possibly being TRBD1 (6 bases). This CDR3 is built from 15 residues. CDR1 and CDR2 from the germline V gene are LNHNV and YYDKDF (reference sequence). V was clipped by 1 base and J by 0 bases, with 7 bases between them. For the CDR3, the DNA is TGTGCCACCAGCAGAGGGACAGTCTCTGGAAACACCATATATTTT. Translation: CATSRGTVSGNTIYF.

V gene TRBV5-6 combines with J gene TRBJ1-3; D call uncertain. This CDR3 is 14 amino acids long. From germline, CDR1 is SGHDT and CDR2 YYEEEE. V was shortened by 4 bases and J by 3 bases, with 11 bases between the two germline ends. The CDR3 bases are TGTGCCAGCAGCCTCGGGCCACTTGGAAACACCATATATTTT. It is translated as CASSLGPLGNTIYF.

This clonotype was counted between two and nine times. The V and J genes are TRBV6-6 and TRBJ2-1; TRBD1 aligns across 8 bases. Germline V gene data show CDR1 as MNHNY and CDR2 as SVGAGI (reference sequence). V was pared by 0 bases and J by 0 bases, with 19 bases of the junction left unmatched. The CDR3 spans 22 residues. CDR3 in amino acids: CASSYSPGMERKQGVSYNEQFF. The CDR3 bases are TGTGCCAGCAGTTACTCACCCGGGATGGAGCGCAAACAGGGGGTCTCCTACAATGAGCAGTTCTTC.

As to this clonotype: The CDR3 does not end in the conserved phenylalanine or tryptophan, so this is likely a read error. This chain links TRBV7-2 with TRBJ1-1, with a possible D match to TRBD1 (6 bases). The CDR3 runs to 15 residues. The V gene lost 8 bases and the J gene lost 0 bases, with 16 bases spanning the gap. CDR1 and CDR2 from the germline V gene are SGHTA and FQGNSA. This CDR3 reads CASCSLDSLNTEAFS. In nucleotides, the CDR3 is TGTGCCAGCTGCTCCCTGGACAGTTTGAACACTGAAGCTTTCTCT.

This clonotype was counted between two and nine times. The chain's CDR3 is CASSTDRRGNTEAFF. The CDR3 DNA reads as TGTGCCAGTAGTACCGACAGGAGAGGAAACACTGAAGCTTTCTTT. This chain connects TRBV19 to TRBJ1-1, with a weak D call TRBD1 (6 bases). The V gene lost 4 bases and the J gene lost 2 bases, with 14 bases spanning the gap. Germline loops: CDR1 LNHDA, CDR2 SQIVND (reference sequence). The CDR3 has 15 amino acids.

On this clonotype: No conserved phenylalanine or tryptophan ends this CDR3, so it is likely a read error. This chain joins TRBV20-1 and TRBJ1-5, with D perhaps matching TRBD1 (6 bases). The CDR3 is 14 residues long. Looked up from germline, CDR1 is DFQATT and CDR2 is SNEGSKA (reference sequence). V gave up 6 bases and J gave up 0 bases, with 12 bases separating them. CDR3 nucleotides: TGCAGTGCGCAACAGGGATATAGCAATCAGCCCCAGCATGTT. Its translation: CSAQQGYSNQPQHV.

Turning to this clonotype: At one of its ends the junction is not consistent with the germline gene, which may arise from a read error. The chain recombines TRBV5-1 with TRBJ1-4; unclear D gene. Germline-derived CDR1 and CDR2 are SGHRS and YFSETQ. The CDR3 length is 13 residues. In nucleotides, the CDR3 is TGCGCCGGCAGCATCGGGACTAATGAAAAACTGTTTTTT. Amino acid sequence: CAGSIGTNEKLFF.

As for this clonotype: A single base separates this from a much larger clone, so it may be a read error. V usage is TRBV10-2 and J usage is TRBJ1-5; tentative D call: TRBD1 (5 bases). V was pared by 6 bases and J by 0 bases, with 6 bases between. CDR1 is WSHSY and CDR2 is SAAADI in the germline V gene. The CDR3 spans 13 residues. CDR3 amino acids: CASRRGSNQPQHF. In nucleotides, the CDR3 is TGCGCCAGCAGAAGGGGTAGCAATCAGCCCCAGCATTTT.

The chain employs TRBV20-1 and TRBJ1-4; D remains ambiguous. The germline gives CDR1 DFQATT, CDR2 SNEGSKA (reference sequence). V lost 3 bases and J lost 8, with 13 bases in between. CDR3 size: 13 residues. This CDR3 reads CSARWPDGEKLFF. CDR3 coding DNA: TGCAGTGCTAGGTGGCCCGATGGAGAAAAACTGTTTTTT.

This clonotype was counted a few times. The chain couples TRBV7-2 to TRBJ1-3; a possible D gene is TRBD1 (5 bases). CDR3 size: 14 residues. V lost 5 bases, J lost 4 bases, and 12 bases lay in between. Germline lookup yields CDR1 SGHTA and CDR2 FQGNSA. Here the CDR3 reads CASSTTGGGNTIYF. The CDR3 DNA is TGTGCCAGCAGCACCACCGGGGGAGGAAACACCATATATTTT.

This clonotype was seen ten or more times. This chain uses TRBV7-2 with TRBJ1-5, with 8 bases that match TRBD1. The junction had 10 bases not matched to a gene; V was cut back by 5 bases and J by 1 base. The CDR3 length is 17 residues. Germline V gives CDR1 SGHTA, CDR2 FQGNSA. The CDR3 spells CASSPELDRGSNQPQHF. The CDR3 nucleotides read TGTGCCAGCAGCCCGGAGCTAGACAGGGGAAGCAATCAGCCCCAGCATTTT.

This rearrangement joins TRBV6-1 to TRBJ2-3, with 12 nucleotides matching TRBD2. After removal of 10 bases from V and 4 bases from J, the junction contained 12 bases not matched to a gene. CDR3 length equals 16 residues. Germline CDR1 MNHNS, CDR2 SASEGT. The CDR3 is CATRASGGGFPDTQYF. CDR3 sequence (DNA): TGTGCCACCAGGGCTAGCGGGGGGGGTTTCCCAGATACGCAGTATTTT.

This clonotype was seen a few times. The chain combines TRBV5-4 with TRBJ2-5; 9 bases agree with TRBD1. In germline, CDR1 is SGHNT, CDR2 YYREEE (reference sequence). J was trimmed by 2 bases and V by 4 bases; bases with no gene match: 6. The CDR3 consists of 15 residues. CDR3 protein: CASSRRTGVQETQYF. The CDR3, as DNA: TGTGCCAGCAGCAGGAGGACAGGGGTTCAAGAGACCCAGTACTTC.

This clonotype was detected only a few times. The rearrangement links TRBV30 to TRBJ1-5; the D is unclear. The germline V gene has CDR1 GTSNPN and CDR2 SVGIG (reference sequence). The V end was cut by 2 bases, the J end by 4 bases, with 9 bases between. The CDR3 spans 13 residues. CDR3 in DNA: TGTGCCTGGAGTCCTGGACCGAATCAGCCCCAGCATTTT. Translating gives CAWSPGPNQPQHF.